This TCR beta chain stems from a study of CD8 T cells in Susac syndrome. A quantity of about 0.5 to 1 ug RNA underwent reverse transcription using random hexamers. The immunoSEQ assay covered 54 Vbeta and 13 Jbeta segments for CDR3. TCRdb re-analysed the immunoSEQ multiplex PCR reads in MiXCR, keeping a single row per CDR3 protein. The sample yields some 96,000 distinct CDR3 sequences, 95% seen once. Sequencing of TCR beta drew on CD8+ and CD4+ T cells from blood. The CDR3 has 13 residues. Unmatched junction bases numbered 2, after V lost 2 bases and J lost 5 bases. The germline V gene encodes CDR1 KGHSH and CDR2 LQKENI.

Sequencing was done on a sample of CD8+ T cells from PBMCs. The V and J genes are TRBV18 and TRBJ2-7; 8 positions match TRBD2. The origin of this receptor is a human donor with Susac syndrome. The DNA for the CDR3 is TGTGCCAGCTCACCAGGACTAGCAAACGAGCAGTACTTC. Translating gives CASSPGLANEQYF.